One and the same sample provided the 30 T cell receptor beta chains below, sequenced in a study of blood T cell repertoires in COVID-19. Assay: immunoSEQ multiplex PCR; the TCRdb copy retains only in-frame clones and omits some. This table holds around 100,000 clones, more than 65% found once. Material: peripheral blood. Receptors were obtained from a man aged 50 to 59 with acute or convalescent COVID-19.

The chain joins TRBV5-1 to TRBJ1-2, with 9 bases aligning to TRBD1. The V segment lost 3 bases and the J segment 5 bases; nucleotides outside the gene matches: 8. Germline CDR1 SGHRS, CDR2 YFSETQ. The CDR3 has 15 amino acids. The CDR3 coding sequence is TGCGCCAGCAGCTCTACAGGGGGCTTGAGTTATGGCTACACCTTC. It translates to CASSSTGGLSYGYTF.

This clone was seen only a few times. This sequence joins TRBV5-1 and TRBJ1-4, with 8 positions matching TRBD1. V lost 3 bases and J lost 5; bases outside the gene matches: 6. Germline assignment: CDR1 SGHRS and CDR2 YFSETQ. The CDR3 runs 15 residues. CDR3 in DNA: TGCGCCAGCAGCTCAGGACAGGGTCTCAATGAAAAACTGTTTTTT. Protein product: CASSSGQGLNEKLFF.

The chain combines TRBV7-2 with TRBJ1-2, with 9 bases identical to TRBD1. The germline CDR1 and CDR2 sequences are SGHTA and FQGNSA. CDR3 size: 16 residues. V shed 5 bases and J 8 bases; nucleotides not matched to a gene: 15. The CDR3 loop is CASSQGGQGQGYGYTF. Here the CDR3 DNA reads TGTGCCAGCAGCCAAGGGGGACAGGGCCAGGGATACGGCTACACCTTC.

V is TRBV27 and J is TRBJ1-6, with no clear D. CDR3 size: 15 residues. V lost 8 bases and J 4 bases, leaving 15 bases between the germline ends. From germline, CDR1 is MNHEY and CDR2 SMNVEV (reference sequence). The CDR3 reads CASGFYGEYNSPLHF. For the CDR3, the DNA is TGTGCCAGCGGATTTTACGGGGAGTATAATTCACCCCTCCACTTT.

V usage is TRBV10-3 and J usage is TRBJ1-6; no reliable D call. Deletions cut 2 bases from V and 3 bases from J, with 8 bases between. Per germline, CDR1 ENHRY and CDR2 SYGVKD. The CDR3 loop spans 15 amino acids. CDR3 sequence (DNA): TGTGCCATCAGTGAGGGAGCACTCTATAATTCACCCCTCCACTTT. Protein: CAISEGALYNSPLHF.

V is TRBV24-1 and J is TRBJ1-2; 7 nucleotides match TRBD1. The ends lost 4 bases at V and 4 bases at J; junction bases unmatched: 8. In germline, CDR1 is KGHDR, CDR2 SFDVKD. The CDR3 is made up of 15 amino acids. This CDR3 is CATSEPGQLLYGYTF. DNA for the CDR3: TGTGCCACCAGTGAACCGGGACAGCTTCTCTATGGCTACACCTTC.

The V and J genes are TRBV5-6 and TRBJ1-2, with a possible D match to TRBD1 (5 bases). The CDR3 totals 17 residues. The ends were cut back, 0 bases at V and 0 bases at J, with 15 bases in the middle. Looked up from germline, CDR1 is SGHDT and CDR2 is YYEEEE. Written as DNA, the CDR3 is TGTGCCAGCAGCTTGGTAGTCCGACAGATTTCTAACTATGGCTACACCTTC. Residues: CASSLVVRQISNYGYTF.

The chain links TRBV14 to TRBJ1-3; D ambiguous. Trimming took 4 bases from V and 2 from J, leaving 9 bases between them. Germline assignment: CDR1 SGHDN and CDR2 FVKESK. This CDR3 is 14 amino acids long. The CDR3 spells CASSPLGPGNTIYF. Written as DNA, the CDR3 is TGTGCCAGCAGCCCCCTTGGGCCTGGAAACACCATATATTTT.

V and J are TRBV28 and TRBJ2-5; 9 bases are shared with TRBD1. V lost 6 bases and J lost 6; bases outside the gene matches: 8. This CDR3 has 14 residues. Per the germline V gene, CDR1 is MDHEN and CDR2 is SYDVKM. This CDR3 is CASSLTGGLKTQYF. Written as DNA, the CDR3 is TGTGCCAGCAGCCTTACAGGGGGCCTGAAGACCCAGTACTTC.

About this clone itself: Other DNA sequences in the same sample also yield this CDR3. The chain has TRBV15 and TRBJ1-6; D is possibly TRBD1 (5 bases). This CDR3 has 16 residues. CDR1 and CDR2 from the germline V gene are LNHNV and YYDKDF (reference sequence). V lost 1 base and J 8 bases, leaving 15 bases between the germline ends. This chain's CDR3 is CATSRAPRQGHSPLHF. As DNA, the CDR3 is TGTGCCACCAGCAGAGCTCCCCGGCAGGGCCATTCACCCCTCCACTTT.

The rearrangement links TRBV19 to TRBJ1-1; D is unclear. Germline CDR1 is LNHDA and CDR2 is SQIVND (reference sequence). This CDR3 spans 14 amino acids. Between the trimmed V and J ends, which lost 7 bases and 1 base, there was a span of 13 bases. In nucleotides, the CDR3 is TGTGCCAGTACTACGATCCCCGGGAACACTGAAGCTTTCTTT. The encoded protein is CASTTIPGNTEAFF.

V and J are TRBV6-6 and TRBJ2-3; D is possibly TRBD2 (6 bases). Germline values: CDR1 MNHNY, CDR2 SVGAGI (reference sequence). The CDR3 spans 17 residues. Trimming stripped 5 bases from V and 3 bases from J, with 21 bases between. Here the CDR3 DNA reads TGTGCCAGCAGTCCCATGCTTGGGGCCGGGGGTACAGATACGCAGTATTTT. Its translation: CASSPMLGAGGTDTQYF.

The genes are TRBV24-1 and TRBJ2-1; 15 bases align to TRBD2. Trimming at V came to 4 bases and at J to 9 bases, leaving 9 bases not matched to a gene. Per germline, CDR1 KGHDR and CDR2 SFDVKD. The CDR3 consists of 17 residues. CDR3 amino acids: CATSDSGLAGGKGEQFF. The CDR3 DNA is TGTGCCACCAGTGACTCGGGACTAGCGGGGGGAAAGGGTGAGCAGTTCTTC.

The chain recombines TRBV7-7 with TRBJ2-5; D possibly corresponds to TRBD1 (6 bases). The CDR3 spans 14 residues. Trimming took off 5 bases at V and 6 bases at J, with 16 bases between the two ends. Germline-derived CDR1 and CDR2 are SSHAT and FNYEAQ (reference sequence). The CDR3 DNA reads TGTGCCAGCAGCCGCAACGGGGACATTCAGACCCAGTACTTC. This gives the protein CASSRNGDIQTQYF.

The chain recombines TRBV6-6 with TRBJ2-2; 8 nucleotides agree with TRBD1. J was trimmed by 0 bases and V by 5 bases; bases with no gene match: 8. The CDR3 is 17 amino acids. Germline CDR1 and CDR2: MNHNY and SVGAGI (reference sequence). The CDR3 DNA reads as TGTGCCAGCAGTCGGGCAGGGGGCGTCACGAACACCGGGGAGCTGTTTTTT. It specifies CASSRAGGVTNTGELFF.

The chain's CDR3 is CSVETRPGSYEQYF. CDR3 DNA sequence: TGCAGCGTTGAAACCCGGCCGGGATCTTACGAGCAGTACTTC. V usage is TRBV29-1 and J usage is TRBJ2-7; D is perhaps TRBD2 (5 bases). This CDR3 has 14 amino acids. The V end lost 2 bases, the J end lost 4 bases, and 15 bases lay between the germline ends. In germline, CDR1 is SQVTM, CDR2 ANQGSEA.

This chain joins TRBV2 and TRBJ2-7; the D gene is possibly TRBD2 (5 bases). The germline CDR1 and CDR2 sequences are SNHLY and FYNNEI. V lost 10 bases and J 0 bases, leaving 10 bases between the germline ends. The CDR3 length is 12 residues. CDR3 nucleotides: TGTGCCACGGAGGTCTCCTCCTACGAGCAGTACTTC. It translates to CATEVSSYEQYF.

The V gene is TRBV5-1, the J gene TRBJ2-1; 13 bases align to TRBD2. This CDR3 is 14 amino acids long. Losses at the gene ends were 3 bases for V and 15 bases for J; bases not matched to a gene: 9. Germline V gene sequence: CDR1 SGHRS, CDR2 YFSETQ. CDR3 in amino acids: CASSSGTSGIKGFF. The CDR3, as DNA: TGCGCCAGCAGCTCCGGGACTAGCGGGATCAAGGGGTTCTTC.

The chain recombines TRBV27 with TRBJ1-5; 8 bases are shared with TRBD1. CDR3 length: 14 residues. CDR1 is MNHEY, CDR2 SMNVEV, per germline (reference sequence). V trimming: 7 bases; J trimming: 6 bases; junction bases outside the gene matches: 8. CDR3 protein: CASTLITGGQPQHF. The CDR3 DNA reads TGTGCCAGCACCCTAATAACAGGGGGTCAGCCCCAGCATTTT.

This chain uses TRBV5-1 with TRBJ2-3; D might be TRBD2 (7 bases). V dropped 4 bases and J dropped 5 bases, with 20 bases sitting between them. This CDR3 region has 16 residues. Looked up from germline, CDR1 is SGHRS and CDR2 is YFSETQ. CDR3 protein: CASSPERGGQGDTQYF. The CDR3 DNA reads TGCGCCAGCAGCCCTGAACGCGGGGGCCAGGGAGATACGCAGTATTTT.

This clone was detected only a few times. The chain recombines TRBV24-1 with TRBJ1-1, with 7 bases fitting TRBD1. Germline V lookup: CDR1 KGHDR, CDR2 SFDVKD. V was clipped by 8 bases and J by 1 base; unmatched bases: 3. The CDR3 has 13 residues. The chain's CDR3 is CATKGAQNTEAFF. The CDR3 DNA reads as TGTGCCACCAAGGGGGCGCAGAACACTGAAGCTTTCTTT.

For the CDR3, the DNA is TGTGCCAGCAGGAACGAGGGGGGGTTTCAAGAGACCCAGTACTTC. Translation: CASRNEGGFQETQYF. The chain recombines TRBV28 with TRBJ2-5, with D perhaps TRBD2 (7 bases). The CDR3 runs to 15 residues. Trimming removed 6 bases at V and 2 bases at J, with 16 bases between. Germline CDR1 reads MDHEN; CDR2 reads SYDVKM.

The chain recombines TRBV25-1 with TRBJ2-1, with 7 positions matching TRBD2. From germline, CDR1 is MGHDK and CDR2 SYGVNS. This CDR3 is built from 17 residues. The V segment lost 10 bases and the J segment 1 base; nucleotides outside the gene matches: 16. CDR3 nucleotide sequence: TGTGCCACCCATCCGAGCAAAGCGGGAATTTCCTACAATGAGCAGTTCTTC. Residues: CATHPSKAGISYNEQFF.

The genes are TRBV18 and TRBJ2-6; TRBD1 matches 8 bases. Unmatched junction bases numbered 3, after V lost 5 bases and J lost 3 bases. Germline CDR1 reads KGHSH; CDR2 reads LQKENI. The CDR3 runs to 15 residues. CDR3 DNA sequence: TGTGCCAGCTCATTGACAGGGGTTGGGGCCAACGTCCTGACTTTC. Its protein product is CASSLTGVGANVLTF.

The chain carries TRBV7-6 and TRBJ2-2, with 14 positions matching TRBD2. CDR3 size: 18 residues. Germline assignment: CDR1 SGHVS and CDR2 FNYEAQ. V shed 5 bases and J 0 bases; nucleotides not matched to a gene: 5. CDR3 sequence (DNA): TGTGCCAGCAGCGGACTAGCGGGGGGACCTTCGAACACCGGGGAGCTGTTTTTT. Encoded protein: CASSGLAGGPSNTGELFF.

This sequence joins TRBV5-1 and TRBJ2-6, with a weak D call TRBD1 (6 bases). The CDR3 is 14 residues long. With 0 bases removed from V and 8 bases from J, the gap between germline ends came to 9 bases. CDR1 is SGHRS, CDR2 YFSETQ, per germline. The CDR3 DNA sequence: TGCGCCAGCAGCTTGGACAGGGTACCCAACGTCCTGACTTTC. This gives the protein CASSLDRVPNVLTF.

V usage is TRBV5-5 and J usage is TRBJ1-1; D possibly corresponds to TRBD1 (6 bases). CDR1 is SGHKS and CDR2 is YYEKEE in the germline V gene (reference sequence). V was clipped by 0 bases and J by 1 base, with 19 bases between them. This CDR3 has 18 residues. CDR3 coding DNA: TGTGCCAGCAGCTTGGCGGGCAGGGGTGAGGTTGGGAACACTGAAGCTTTCTTT. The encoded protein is CASSLAGRGEVGNTEAFF.

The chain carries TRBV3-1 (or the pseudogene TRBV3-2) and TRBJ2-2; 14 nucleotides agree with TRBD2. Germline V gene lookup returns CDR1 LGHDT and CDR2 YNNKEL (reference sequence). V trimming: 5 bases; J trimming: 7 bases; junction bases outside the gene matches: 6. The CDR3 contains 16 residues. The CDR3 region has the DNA TGTGCCAGCAGCGAGACTAGCGGGGGGGCCAGCGGGGAGCTGTTTTTT. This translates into CASSETSGGASGELFF.

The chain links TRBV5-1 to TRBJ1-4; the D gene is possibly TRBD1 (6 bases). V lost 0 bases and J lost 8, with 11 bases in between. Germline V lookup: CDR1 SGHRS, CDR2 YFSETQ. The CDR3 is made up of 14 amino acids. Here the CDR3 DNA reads TGCGCCAGCAGCTTGGGGTCGGGGGGCGAAAAACTGTTTTTT. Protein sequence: CASSLGSGGEKLFF.

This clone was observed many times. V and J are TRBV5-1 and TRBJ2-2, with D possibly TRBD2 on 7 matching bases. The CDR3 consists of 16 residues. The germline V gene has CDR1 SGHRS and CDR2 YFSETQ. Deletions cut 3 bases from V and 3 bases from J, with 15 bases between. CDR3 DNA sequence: TGCGCCAGCAGCTCAGGCGCGGGGGCTGACACCGGGGAGCTGTTTTTT. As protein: CASSSGAGADTGELFF. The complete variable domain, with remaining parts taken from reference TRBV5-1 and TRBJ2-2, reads KAGVTQTPRYLIKTRGQQVTLSCSPISGHRSVSWYQQTPGQGLQFLFEYFSETQRNKGNFPGRFSGRQFSNSRSEMNVSTLELGDSALYLCASSSGAGADTGELFFGEGSRLTVL.